This is a list of T cell receptor beta chains from one sample in a study of long-term antiretroviral therapy in people with HIV. Profiled with immunoSEQ multiplex PCR; TCRdb holds only in-frame clones, not every one. Of tens of thousands of clones in the sample, about 89% were seen once. The sequencing here drew on unsorted PBMCs, taken around 2.7 years after starting antiretroviral therapy. These receptors were collected from a woman aged 45-60 years with HIV. Both conserved end residues are part of each CDR3. The D gene is left open where the match is weak. A row's size may be missing; if present it is once, few, many or a size class.

d_gene: TRBD1; v_gene: TRBV27; abundance: NA; j_gene: TRBJ1-2; CDR3aa: CASSPGDREYPYGYTF; CDR3nt: TGTGCCAGCAGTCCTGGGGACAGGGAGTATCCCTACGGCTACACCTTC
d_gene: NA; v_gene: TRBV15; abundance: NA; j_gene: TRBJ2-5; CDR3aa: CATSLQVGETQYF; CDR3nt: TGTGCCACCAGCTTACAGGTTGGAGAGACCCAGTACTTC
d_gene: TRBD2; v_gene: TRBV2; abundance: NA; j_gene: TRBJ2-7; CDR3aa: CASNSASGTYEQYF; CDR3nt: TGTGCCAGCAATTCGGCTAGCGGAACCTACGAGCAGTACTTC
d_gene: NA; v_gene: TRBV7-6; abundance: NA; j_gene: TRBJ2-5; CDR3aa: CASSLAGGGQETQYF; CDR3nt: TGTGCCAGCAGCTTAGCGGGAGGGGGGCAAGAGACCCAGTACTTC
d_gene: NA; v_gene: TRBV20-1; abundance: NA; j_gene: TRBJ2-1; CDR3aa: CSARREREFF; CDR3nt: TGCAGTGCTAGAAGGGAGCGGGAGTTCTTC
d_gene: TRBD1; v_gene: TRBV13; abundance: once; j_gene: TRBJ2-3; CDR3aa: CASSLVPVGQGVTDTQYF; CDR3nt: TGTGCCAGCAGCTTAGTACCGGTGGGACAGGGAGTCACAGATACGCAGTATTTT
d_gene: NA; v_gene: TRBV5-1; abundance: NA; j_gene: TRBJ2-6; CDR3aa: CASSLAGFASGANVLTF; CDR3nt: TGCGCCAGCAGCTTGGCGGGATTTGCCTCTGGGGCCAACGTCCTGACTTTC
d_gene: NA; v_gene: TRBV4-3; abundance: NA; j_gene: TRBJ1-3; CDR3aa: CASSQDRGFSSGNTIYF; CDR3nt: TGCGCCAGCAGCCAAGATCGCGGATTTAGCTCTGGAAACACCATATATTTT